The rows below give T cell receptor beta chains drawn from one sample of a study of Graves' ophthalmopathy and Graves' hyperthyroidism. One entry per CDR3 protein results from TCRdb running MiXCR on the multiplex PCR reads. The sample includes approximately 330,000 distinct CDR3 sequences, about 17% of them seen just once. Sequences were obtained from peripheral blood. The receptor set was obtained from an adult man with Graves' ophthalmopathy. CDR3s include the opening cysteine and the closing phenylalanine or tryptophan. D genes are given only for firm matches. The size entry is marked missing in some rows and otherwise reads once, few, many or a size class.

cdr3_aa: CASSLTPGRARTEAFF
cdr3_nt: TGCGCCAGCAGCTTGACCCCGGGACGGGCGAGGACTGAAGCTTTCTTT
clone_size: many
v_call: TRBV5-1
d_call: NA
j_call: TRBJ1-1

cdr3_aa: CANQSIMGQFYEQYF
cdr3_nt: TGTGCCAACCAAAGTATAATGGGACAGTTCTACGAGCAGTACTTC
clone_size: many
v_call: TRBV27
d_call: TRBD1
j_call: TRBJ2-7

cdr3_aa: CASSFTGFTDTQYF
cdr3_nt: TGTGCCAGCAGTTTTACGGGATTCACAGATACGCAGTATTTT
clone_size: many
v_call: TRBV12-3/TRBV12-4
d_call: NA
j_call: TRBJ2-3

cdr3_aa: CASSWGTGAAVQYF
cdr3_nt: TGTGCCAGCAGTTGGGGGACAGGGGCCGCAGTACAGTACTTC
clone_size: NA
v_call: TRBV6-2/TRBV6-3
d_call: TRBD1
j_call: TRBJ2-7

cdr3_aa: CASSLASRGQETQYF
cdr3_nt: TGTGCCAGCAGCTTAGCATCCCGGGGCCAAGAGACCCAGTACTTC
clone_size: NA
v_call: TRBV7-8
d_call: NA
j_call: TRBJ2-5

cdr3_aa: CASSVRGDTEAFF
cdr3_nt: TGTGCCAGCAGCGTAAGGGGGGACACTGAAGCTTTCTTT
clone_size: many
v_call: TRBV9
d_call: NA
j_call: TRBJ1-1

cdr3_aa: CASSLKGSQPQHF
cdr3_nt: TGTGCCAGCAGTTTAAAAGGAAGTCAGCCCCAGCATTTT
clone_size: NA
v_call: TRBV27
d_call: NA
j_call: TRBJ1-5

cdr3_aa: CSALGQGRFTEAFF
cdr3_nt: TGCAGTGCTCTGGGACAGGGAAGGTTCACTGAAGCTTTCTTT
clone_size: once
v_call: TRBV20-1
d_call: TRBD1
j_call: TRBJ1-1

cdr3_aa: CSAREPGQGRQPQHF
cdr3_nt: TGCAGTGCTAGAGAACCGGGACAGGGGCGGCAGCCCCAGCATTTT
clone_size: many
v_call: TRBV20-1
d_call: TRBD1
j_call: TRBJ1-5

cdr3_aa: CASRSASVETQYF
cdr3_nt: TGTGCCAGCCGTTCCGCCTCGGTGGAGACCCAGTACTTC
clone_size: NA
v_call: TRBV6-5
d_call: NA
j_call: TRBJ2-5

cdr3_aa: CASSFGGRNTIYF
cdr3_nt: TGTGCCAGCAGCTTCGGCGGGAGAAACACCATATATTTT
clone_size: many
v_call: TRBV7-2
d_call: NA
j_call: TRBJ1-3

cdr3_aa: CASSGGGEAEQYF
cdr3_nt: TGTGCCAGCAGTGGAGGTGGGGAGGCCGAGCAGTACTTC
clone_size: many
v_call: TRBV28
d_call: NA
j_call: TRBJ2-7

cdr3_aa: CASTSYVKTQYF
cdr3_nt: TGTGCCAGCACCTCCTATGTGAAGACCCAGTACTTC
clone_size: many
v_call: TRBV6-2/TRBV6-3
d_call: NA
j_call: TRBJ2-5

cdr3_aa: CASSLGRAGLTYEQYF
cdr3_nt: TGTGCCAGCAGTTTAGGTCGTGCCGGGTTGACCTACGAGCAGTACTTC
clone_size: many
v_call: TRBV12-3/TRBV12-4
d_call: NA
j_call: TRBJ2-7

cdr3_aa: CASSHRQFSGANVLTF
cdr3_nt: TGTGCCAGCAGTCACCGACAGTTCTCTGGGGCCAACGTCCTGACTTTC
clone_size: once
v_call: TRBV12-3/TRBV12-4
d_call: NA
j_call: TRBJ2-6

cdr3_aa: CASEQGDNQPQHF
cdr3_nt: TGTGCCAGCGAACAGGGGGACAATCAGCCCCAGCATTTT
clone_size: many
v_call: TRBV2
d_call: TRBD1
j_call: TRBJ1-5

cdr3_aa: CASSESGGSETQYF
cdr3_nt: TGCGCCAGCAGTGAGTCGGGAGGGTCCGAGACCCAGTACTTC
clone_size: many
v_call: TRBV10-1
d_call: TRBD2
j_call: TRBJ2-5

cdr3_aa: CASSKSTLMNTEAFF
cdr3_nt: TGTGCCAGCAGTAAATCGACACTCATGAACACTGAAGCTTTCTTT
clone_size: NA
v_call: TRBV28
d_call: NA
j_call: TRBJ1-1

cdr3_aa: CASSYRTEDNSPLHF
cdr3_nt: TGTGCCAGCAGTTACCGGACGGAGGATAATTCACCCCTCCACTTT
clone_size: many
v_call: TRBV6-5
d_call: NA
j_call: TRBJ1-6

cdr3_aa: CASSQGTVMSGNQPQHF
cdr3_nt: TGTGCCAGCAGCCAAGGGACAGTAATGAGTGGCAATCAGCCCCAGCATTTT
clone_size: NA
v_call: TRBV3-1
d_call: NA
j_call: TRBJ1-5

cdr3_aa: CASSPLIAGQGYGYTF
cdr3_nt: TGTGCCAGCAGCCCATTGATAGCCGGACAGGGCTATGGCTACACCTTC
clone_size: many
v_call: TRBV11-2
d_call: TRBD1
j_call: TRBJ1-2

cdr3_aa: CASKAGTKYDEQYF
cdr3_nt: TGTGCCAGCAAGGCCGGGACTAAATACGACGAGCAGTACTTC
clone_size: NA
v_call: TRBV12-3/TRBV12-4
d_call: TRBD2
j_call: TRBJ2-7

cdr3_aa: CASSVISSGGSTGELFF
cdr3_nt: TGTGCCAGCAGCGTAATTTCTAGCGGGGGATCCACCGGGGAGCTGTTTTTT
clone_size: many
v_call: TRBV9
d_call: TRBD2
j_call: TRBJ2-2

cdr3_aa: CASSTRDPSSGAFF
cdr3_nt: TGCGCCAGCAGCACACGGGACCCCTCGTCCGGAGCTTTCTTT
clone_size: many
v_call: TRBV5-1
d_call: NA
j_call: TRBJ1-1

cdr3_aa: CSVVGQGSGDGNTIYF
cdr3_nt: TGCAGCGTTGTCGGACAGGGAAGTGGTGACGGAAACACCATATATTTT
clone_size: many
v_call: TRBV29-1
d_call: TRBD1
j_call: TRBJ1-3

cdr3_aa: CASSLRQGENTGELFF
cdr3_nt: TGTGCCAGCAGCTTACGGCAGGGAGAGAACACCGGGGAGCTGTTTTTT
clone_size: many
v_call: TRBV7-8
d_call: NA
j_call: TRBJ2-2

cdr3_aa: CASSLQRSGQTETQYF
cdr3_nt: TGCGCCAGCAGCTTGCAGCGCTCAGGGCAGACGGAGACCCAGTACTTC
clone_size: many
v_call: TRBV5-1
d_call: NA
j_call: TRBJ2-5

cdr3_aa: CASSEVPGRGDQPQHF
cdr3_nt: TGTGCCAGCAGTGAAGTTCCAGGCCGGGGCGATCAGCCCCAGCATTTT
clone_size: medium-sized
v_call: TRBV6-1
d_call: NA
j_call: TRBJ1-5

cdr3_aa: CASSLMRDTDTQYF
cdr3_nt: TGTGCCAGCAGCTTAATGCGGGACACAGATACGCAGTATTTT
clone_size: many
v_call: TRBV7-3
d_call: NA
j_call: TRBJ2-3

cdr3_aa: CASTALAGEFYEQYF
cdr3_nt: TGTGCCAGTACCGCCCTAGCGGGAGAGTTCTACGAGCAGTACTTC
clone_size: many
v_call: TRBV19
d_call: TRBD2
j_call: TRBJ2-7

cdr3_aa: CSAQWDRAYEQYF
cdr3_nt: TGCAGTGCCCAATGGGACCGAGCCTACGAGCAGTACTTC
clone_size: many
v_call: TRBV20-1
d_call: NA
j_call: TRBJ2-7

cdr3_aa: CASRPGPGELFF
cdr3_nt: TGTGCCAGCAGGCCGGGACCCGGGGAGCTGTTTTTT
clone_size: many
v_call: TRBV6-1
d_call: NA
j_call: TRBJ2-2

cdr3_aa: CASSVRGGYGYTF
cdr3_nt: TGTGCCAGCAGTGTCAGGGGCGGCTATGGCTACACCTTC
clone_size: many
v_call: TRBV12-3/TRBV12-4
d_call: NA
j_call: TRBJ1-2